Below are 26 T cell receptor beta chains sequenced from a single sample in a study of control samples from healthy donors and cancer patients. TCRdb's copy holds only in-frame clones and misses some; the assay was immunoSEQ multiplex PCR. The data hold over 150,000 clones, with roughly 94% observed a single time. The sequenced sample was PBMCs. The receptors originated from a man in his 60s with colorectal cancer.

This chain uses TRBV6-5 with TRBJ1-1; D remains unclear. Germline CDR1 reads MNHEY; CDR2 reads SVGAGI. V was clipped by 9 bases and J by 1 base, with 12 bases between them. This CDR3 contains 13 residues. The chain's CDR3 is CASRRVRNTEAFF. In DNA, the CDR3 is TGTGCCAGTAGGAGGGTGAGGAACACTGAAGCTTTCTTT.

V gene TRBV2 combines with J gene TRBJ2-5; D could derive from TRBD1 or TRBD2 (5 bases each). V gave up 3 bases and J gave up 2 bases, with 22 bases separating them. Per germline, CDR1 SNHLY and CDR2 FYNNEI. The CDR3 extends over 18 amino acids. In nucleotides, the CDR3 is TGTGCCAGCAGTGACGGGACCGGTATTAACATTTTTCAAGAGACCCAGTACTTC. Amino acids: CASSDGTGINIFQETQYF.

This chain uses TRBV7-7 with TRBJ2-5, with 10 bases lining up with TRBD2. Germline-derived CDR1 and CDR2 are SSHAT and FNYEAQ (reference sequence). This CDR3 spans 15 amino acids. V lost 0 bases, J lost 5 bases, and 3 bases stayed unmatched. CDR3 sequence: CASSLAQLAGETQYF. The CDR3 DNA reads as TGTGCCAGCAGCTTAGCGCAACTAGCGGGGGAGACCCAGTACTTC.

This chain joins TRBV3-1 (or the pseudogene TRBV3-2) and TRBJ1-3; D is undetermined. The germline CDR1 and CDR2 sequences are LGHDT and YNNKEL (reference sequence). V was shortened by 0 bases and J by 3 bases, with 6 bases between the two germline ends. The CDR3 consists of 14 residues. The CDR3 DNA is TGTGCCAGCAGCCAAGACAGTAGTGGAAACACCATATATTTT. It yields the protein CASSQDSSGNTIYF.

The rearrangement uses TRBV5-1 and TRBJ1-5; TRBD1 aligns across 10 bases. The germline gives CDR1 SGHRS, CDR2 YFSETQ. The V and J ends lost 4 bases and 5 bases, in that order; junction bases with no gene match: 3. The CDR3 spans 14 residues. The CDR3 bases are TGCGCCAGCAGCGAAGGGACAGGGGATCAGCCCCAGCATTTT. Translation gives CASSEGTGDQPQHF. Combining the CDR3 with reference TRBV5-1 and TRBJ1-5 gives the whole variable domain KAGVTQTPRYLIKTRGQQVTLSCSPISGHRSVSWYQQTPGQGLQFLFEYFSETQRNKGNFPGRFSGRQFSNSRSEMNVSTLELGDSALYLCASSEGTGDQPQHFGDGTRLSIL.

The CDR3, as DNA: TGTGCCAGCAGCCCCCTCAGCGTGACCGCATGGGAAGAGACCCAGTACTTC. This gives the protein CASSPLSVTAWEETQYF. The J gene is TRBJ2-5, the V gene TRBV7-9; the D is unclear. The CDR3 runs to 17 residues. V shed 5 bases and J shed 3 bases, with 22 bases lying between them. CDR1 SEHNR and CDR2 FQNEAQ come from the germline V gene (reference sequence).

In DNA form, the CDR3 reads TGTGCCAGCAGCTTGGCCGCAGGCCAAGAGACCCAGTACTTC. Translating it yields CASSLAAGQETQYF. This chain uses TRBV5-4 with TRBJ2-5, with D uncertain. CDR1 is SGHNT and CDR2 is YYREEE in the germline V gene (reference sequence). Between the trimmed V and J ends, which lost 0 bases and 1 base, there was a span of 7 bases. This CDR3 has 14 amino acids. Filled out from reference TRBV5-4 and TRBJ2-5, the complete variable domain reads ETGVTQSPTHLIKTRGQQVTLRCSSQSGHNTVSWYQQALGQGPQFIFQYYREEENGRGNFPPRFSGLQFPNYSSELNVNALELDDSALYLCASSLAAGQETQYFGPGTRLLVL.

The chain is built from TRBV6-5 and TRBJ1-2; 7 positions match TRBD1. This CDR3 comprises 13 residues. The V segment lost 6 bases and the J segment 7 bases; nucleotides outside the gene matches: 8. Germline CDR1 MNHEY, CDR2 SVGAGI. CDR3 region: CASRRQGVGGYTF. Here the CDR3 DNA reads TGTGCCAGCAGGCGACAGGGAGTGGGTGGCTACACCTTC.

The CDR3 reads CASSEEDQPQHF. The CDR3 DNA sequence: TGTGCCAGCAGTGAGGAGGATCAGCCCCAGCATTTT. The chain employs TRBV6-2 or TRBV6-3 and TRBJ1-5; no firm D call. CDR3 length equals 12 residues. Trimming removed 5 bases at V and 5 bases at J, with 7 bases between. In germline, CDR1 is MNHEY, CDR2 SVGEGT.

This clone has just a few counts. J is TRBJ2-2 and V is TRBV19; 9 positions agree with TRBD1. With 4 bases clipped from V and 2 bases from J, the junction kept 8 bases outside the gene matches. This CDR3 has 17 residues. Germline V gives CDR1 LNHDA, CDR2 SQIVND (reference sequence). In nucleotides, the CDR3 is TGTGCCAGTAGTAAGCCCTCGGGACAGGGAAACACCGGGGAGCTGTTTTTT. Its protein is CASSKPSGQGNTGELFF.

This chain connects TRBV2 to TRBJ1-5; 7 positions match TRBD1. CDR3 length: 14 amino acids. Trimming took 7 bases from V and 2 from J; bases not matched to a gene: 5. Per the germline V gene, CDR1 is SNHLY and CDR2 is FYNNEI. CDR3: CASTMGTGNQPQHF. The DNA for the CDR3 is TGTGCCAGCACCATGGGGACAGGCAATCAGCCCCAGCATTTT.

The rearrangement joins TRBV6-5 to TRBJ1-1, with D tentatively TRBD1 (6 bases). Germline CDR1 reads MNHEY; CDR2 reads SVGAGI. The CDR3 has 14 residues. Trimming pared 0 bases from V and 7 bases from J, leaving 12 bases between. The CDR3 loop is CASSYSGGRGEAFF. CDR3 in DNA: TGTGCCAGCAGTTACTCCGGGGGGCGAGGTGAAGCTTTCTTT.

CDR3: CASSPGQGSGGYTF. CDR3 bases: TGTGCCAGCAGTCCCGGACAGGGTTCGGGCGGCTACACCTTC. V usage is TRBV6-6 and J usage is TRBJ1-2, with TRBD1 identical over 8 bases. Looked up from germline, CDR1 is MNHNY and CDR2 is SVGAGI (reference sequence). The J segment lost 8 bases and the V segment lost 5 bases, leaving 10 bases of the junction unmatched. CDR3 size: 14 residues.

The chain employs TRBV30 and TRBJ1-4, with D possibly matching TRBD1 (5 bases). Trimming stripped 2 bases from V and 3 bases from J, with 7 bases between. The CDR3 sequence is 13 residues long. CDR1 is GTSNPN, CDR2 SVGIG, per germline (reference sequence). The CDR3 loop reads CAWSRQSNEKLFF. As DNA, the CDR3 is TGTGCCTGGAGTAGACAGTCTAATGAAAAACTGTTTTTT.

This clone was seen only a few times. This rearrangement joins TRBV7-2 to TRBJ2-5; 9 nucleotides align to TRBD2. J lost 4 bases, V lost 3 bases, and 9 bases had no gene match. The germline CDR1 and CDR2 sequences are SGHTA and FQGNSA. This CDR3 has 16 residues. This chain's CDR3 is CASSFGAGGRVETQYF. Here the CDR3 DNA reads TGTGCCAGCAGCTTCGGAGCGGGGGGAAGGGTAGAGACCCAGTACTTC.

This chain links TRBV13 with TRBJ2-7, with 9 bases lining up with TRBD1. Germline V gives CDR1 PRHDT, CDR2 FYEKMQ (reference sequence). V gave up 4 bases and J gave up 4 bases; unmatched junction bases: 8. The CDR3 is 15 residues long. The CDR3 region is CASSSSGTGRYEQYF. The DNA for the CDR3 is TGTGCCAGCAGCTCCTCCGGGACAGGGAGGTACGAGCAGTACTTC.

CDR3 bases: TGCAGCGTTTCAAGCGACAGGGGGGGTGAGCAGTTCTTC. It translates to CSVSSDRGGEQFF. The chain combines TRBV29-1 with TRBJ2-1; 9 nucleotides agree with TRBD1. Looked up from germline, CDR1 is SQVTM and CDR2 is ANQGSEA. V trimming: 5 bases; J trimming: 9 bases; junction bases outside the gene matches: 8. The CDR3 runs to 13 residues.

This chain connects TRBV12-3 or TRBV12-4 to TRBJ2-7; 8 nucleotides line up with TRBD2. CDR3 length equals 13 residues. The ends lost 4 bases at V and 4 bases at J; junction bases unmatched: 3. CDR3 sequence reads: CASSSRGGYEQYF. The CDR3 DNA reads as TGTGCCAGCAGTTCCCGCGGGGGGTACGAGCAGTACTTC.

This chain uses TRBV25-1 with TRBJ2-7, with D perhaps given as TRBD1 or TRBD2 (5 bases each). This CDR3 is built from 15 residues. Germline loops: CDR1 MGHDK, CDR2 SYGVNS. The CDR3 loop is CAAETRAGKSYEQYF. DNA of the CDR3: TGTGCTGCCGAAACGAGGGCAGGGAAATCCTACGAGCAGTACTTC.

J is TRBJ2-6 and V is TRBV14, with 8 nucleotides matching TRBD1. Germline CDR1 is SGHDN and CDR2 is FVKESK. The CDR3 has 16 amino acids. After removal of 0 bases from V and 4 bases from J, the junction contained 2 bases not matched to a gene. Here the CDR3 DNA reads TGTGCCAGCAGCCAAGAGACAGGGGCGGGGGCCAACGTCCTGACTTTC. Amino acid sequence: CASSQETGAGANVLTF.

CDR3 loop: CASSQQTGGNNSPLHF. CDR3 in DNA: TGCGCCAGCAGCCAACAGACAGGGGGCAACAATTCACCCCTCCACTTT. This chain joins TRBV4-3 and TRBJ1-6, with 10 bases that match TRBD1. The germline V gene has CDR1 LGHNA and CDR2 YSLEER. The CDR3 length is 16 residues. The ends lost 2 bases at V and 7 bases at J; junction bases unmatched: 5.

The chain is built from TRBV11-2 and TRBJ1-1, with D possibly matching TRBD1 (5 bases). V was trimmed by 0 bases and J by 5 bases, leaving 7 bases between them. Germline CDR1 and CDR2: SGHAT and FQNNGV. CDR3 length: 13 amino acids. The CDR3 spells CASSLDRGTEAFF. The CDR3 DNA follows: TGTGCCAGCAGCTTAGATCGGGGGACTGAAGCTTTCTTT.

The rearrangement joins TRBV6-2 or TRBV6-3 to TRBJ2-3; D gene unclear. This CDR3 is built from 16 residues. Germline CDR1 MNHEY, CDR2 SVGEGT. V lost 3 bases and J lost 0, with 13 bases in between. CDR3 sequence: CASSYSSGVSTDTQYF. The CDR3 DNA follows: TGTGCCAGCAGTTATTCCTCCGGTGTGAGCACAGATACGCAGTATTTT.

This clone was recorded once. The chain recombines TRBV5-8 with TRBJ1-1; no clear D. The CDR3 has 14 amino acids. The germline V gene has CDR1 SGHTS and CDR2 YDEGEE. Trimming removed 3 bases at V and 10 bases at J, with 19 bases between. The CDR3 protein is CASSSLGQRLGAFF. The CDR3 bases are TGTGCCAGCAGCTCCCTGGGCCAGCGGCTGGGAGCTTTCTTT.

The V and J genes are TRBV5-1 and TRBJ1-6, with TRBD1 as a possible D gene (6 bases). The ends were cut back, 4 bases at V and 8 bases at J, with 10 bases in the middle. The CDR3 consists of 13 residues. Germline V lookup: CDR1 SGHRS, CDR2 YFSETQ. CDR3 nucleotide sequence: TGCGCCAGCAGCAGGGACACAGATTCACCCCTCCACTTT. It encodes CASSRDTDSPLHF.

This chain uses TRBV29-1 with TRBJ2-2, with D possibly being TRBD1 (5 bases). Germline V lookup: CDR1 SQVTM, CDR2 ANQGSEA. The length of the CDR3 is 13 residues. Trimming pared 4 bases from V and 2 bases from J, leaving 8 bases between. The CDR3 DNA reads TGCAGCGTTGTAGGGGATAACACCGGGGAGCTGTTTTTT. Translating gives CSVVGDNTGELFF.